The sequence of this T cell receptor (beta chain) was determined in a study of blood T cell repertoires in COVID-19. In the study overall: The study drew acute and convalescent COVID-19 samples from the United States, Italy and Spain.

The V and J ends lost 4 bases and 3 bases, in that order; junction bases with no gene match: 2. Germline CDR1 is SNHLY and CDR2 is FYNNEI. This CDR3 is 14 amino acids long. The authors' processing: Quantification of nucleated cells was approximated via reference gene primer amplification. Method: immunoSEQ multiplex PCR; TCRdb's copy keeps in-frame clones and lacks some. The DNA was the basis for D and trimming; V, J and clone size are from that table. This sample carries 150,000 to 200,000 clones, approximately 91% of them seen once, and the ten largest clones take more than 2%. The sample was peripheral blood. The V call is TRBV2, the J call TRBJ2-5; TRBD1 agrees at 10 bases. This receptor was identified in a man between 18 and 35 years old with acute or convalescent COVID-19. The CDR3 region is CASSGDRGKETQYF. In DNA, the CDR3 is TGTGCCAGCAGTGGGGACAGGGGAAAAGAGACCCAGTACTTC.